These T cell receptor beta chains were read from a single sample in a study of glioma-infiltrating T cells. MiXCR, applied by TCRdb to the multiplex PCR reads, yields one record per CDR3 protein. The profile shows about 45,000 distinct CDR3 sequences, 20% to 25% of them singletons. Sequenced input: glioma tissue, nonneoplastic brain tissue, or PBMCs (not recorded which). These receptors were taken from a human donor with low-grade glioma or glioblastoma, undergoing nonglioma brain surgery, or in good health (not recorded which). CDR3s include the opening cysteine and the closing phenylalanine or tryptophan. Fields, in order: clone size, J gene, V gene, D gene, CDR3 DNA, CDR3 protein. A D gene is named only where the DNA matches it firmly. Clone size is stated in some rows and not others, as once, few, many or a class when expanded.

>many|TRBJ2-7|TRBV28|.
TGTGCCAGCAGGCGACAGGTTGATTTCTACGAGCAGTACTTC
CASRRQVDFYEQYF
>many|TRBJ2-3|TRBV19|.
TGTGCCAGTAGTATCAGTTCGGCCGCAGATACGCAGTATTTT
CASSISSAADTQYF
>.|TRBJ1-4|TRBV7-9|.
TGTGCCAGCAGCCCCCAGGGAGCAAATGAAAAACTGTTTTTT
CASSPQGANEKLFF
>many|TRBJ2-3|TRBV20-1|.
TGCAGTGCTAGAAGGGACGCCACAGATACGCAGTATTTT
CSARRDATDTQYF
>many|TRBJ1-4|TRBV6-1|.
TGTGCCAGCCTAAATGGAGGAGCCGAAGGAAAACTGTTTTTT
CASLNGGAEGKLFF
>many|TRBJ1-1|TRBV3-1|.
TGTGCCAGCGGCCTGGGGAAGTCGGCTGAAGCTTTCTTT
CASGLGKSAEAFF
>once|TRBJ1-5|TRBV29-1|.
TGCAGCGTTGAAATGTATAGCAATCAGCCCCAGCATTTT
CSVEMYSNQPQHF
>few|TRBJ2-3|TRBV7-9|.
TGTGCCAGCAGCTTTAAACCGGGGGAATCAGATACGCAGTATTTT
CASSFKPGESDTQYF
>many|TRBJ1-1|TRBV12-3/TRBV12-4|.
TGTGCCAGCAGTTTAAAGGCCCTGAACACTGAAGCTTTCTTT
CASSLKALNTEAFF
>many|TRBJ2-5|TRBV25-1|.
TGTGCCAGCAGTGATTCGGGTGACAGCGTCAAAGAGACCCAGTACTTC
CASSDSGDSVKETQYF
>few|TRBJ2-1|TRBV27|TRBD1
TGTGCCAGCAGTTTTGGGCGGGACAGGGCTAATAATGAGCAGTTCTTC
CASSFGRDRANNEQFF
>many|TRBJ2-7|TRBV2|.
TGTGCCAGCAGAACTGACAAGACCTACGAGCAGTACTTC
CASRTDKTYEQYF
>many|TRBJ2-1|TRBV20-1|.
TGCAGTGCTAGAGATGGGGCTAGCGCCCACTACAATGAGCAGTTCTTC
CSARDGASAHYNEQFF
>.|TRBJ2-7|TRBV12-3/TRBV12-4|TRBD1
TGTGCCAGCAGTCCGGGACAGGTAGCCTCCGAGCAGTACTTC
CASSPGQVASEQYF
>.|TRBJ2-1|TRBV11-2|TRBD2
TGTGCCAGCAGCCTTAGCGGGGGGGCCTTCTACAATGAGCAGTTCTTC
CASSLSGGAFYNEQFF
>many|TRBJ1-4|TRBV7-8|TRBD1
TGTGCCAGCAGCTTAAGCCGGGACAGCATAACTAATGAAAAACTGTTTTTT
CASSLSRDSITNEKLFF
>many|TRBJ1-1|TRBV9|.
TGTGCCAGCAGCGTAGTACAGTCGACTGAAGCTTTCTTT
CASSVVQSTEAFF
>many|TRBJ1-1|TRBV3-1|.
TGTGCCAGTGAGGGGCTGAACACTGAAGCTTTCTTT
CASEGLNTEAFF
>many|TRBJ2-2|TRBV7-9|.
TGTGCCAGCAGCTTAGGATCGGGTTACGCAAACACCGGGGAGCTGTTTTTT
CASSLGSGYANTGELFF
>many|TRBJ1-5|TRBV2|.
TGTGCCAGCAGTCCACCGACAGAGCTTGATCAGCCCCAGCATTTT
CASSPPTELDQPQHF
>many|TRBJ2-7|TRBV20-1|TRBD2
TGCAGTGCTCCGGGGGGGGGGAGCGACGAGCAGTACTTC
CSAPGGGSDEQYF
>many|TRBJ2-1|TRBV6-1|.
TGTGCCAGCAGTATCGACGGAAGCTCCTACAATGAGCAGTTCTTC
CASSIDGSSYNEQFF
>many|TRBJ2-3|TRBV28|TRBD2
TGTGCCAGCAGTACCTCCCCGGGACTAGGGAGCAGCACAGATACGCAGTATTTT
CASSTSPGLGSSTDTQYF
>many|TRBJ1-1|TRBV19|.
TGTGCCAGTAGTATTGGGACCGCCTTGCGAGACACTGAAGCTTTCTTT
CASSIGTALRDTEAFF
>few|TRBJ2-7|TRBV5-1|.
TGCGCCAGCAGCTTGAATTCGGGCAGCAGCTCCTACGAGCAGTACTTC
CASSLNSGSSSYEQYF
>many|TRBJ2-1|TRBV5-1|TRBD2
TGCGCCAGCAGCTCCCTAGCGGGGGTCTACAATGAGCAGTTCTTC
CASSSLAGVYNEQFF
>many|TRBJ2-3|TRBV20-1|TRBD2
TGCAGTGCTAGCCCCGGGACTAGCGCATTACCTAGCACAGATACGCAGTATTTT
CSASPGTSALPSTDTQYF
>many|TRBJ1-2|TRBV5-1|TRBD1
TGCGCCAGCAGCATACAGGGGGGGAACTATGGCTACACCTTC
CASSIQGGNYGYTF
>many|TRBJ1-1|TRBV10-3|.
TGTGCCATCAGTGCTGGGGTCGACACTGAAGCTTTCTTT
CAISAGVDTEAFF
>.|TRBJ1-1|TRBV19|.
TGTGCCAGTAGTATCGGAGCAGGGGCGAACACTGAAGCTTTCTTT
CASSIGAGANTEAFF
>many|TRBJ1-3|TRBV12-3/TRBV12-4|.
TGTGCCAGCAGTCACGGACAGATCTCTGGAAACACCATATATTTT
CASSHGQISGNTIYF
>.|TRBJ2-7|TRBV10-3|TRBD1
TGTGCCATCAGTGAGTGGGGACAGGGCGACGAGCAGTACTTC
CAISEWGQGDEQYF
>many|TRBJ2-5|TRBV2|.
TGTGCCAGCAGCGGACAGTCGAAAGAGACCCAGTACTTC
CASSGQSKETQYF
>many|TRBJ1-4|TRBV4-2|.
TGTGCCAGCAGCAGGGAAAGGAATGAAAAACTGTTTTTT
CASSRERNEKLFF
>many|TRBJ2-5|TRBV3-1|.
TGTGCCAGCAGCCTCAGGGCTTCTGAGACCCAGTACTTC
CASSLRASETQYF
>many|TRBJ2-1|TRBV7-2|TRBD2
TGTGCCAGCAGCTCGCGGGGGGGCCTACCCTACAATGAGCAGTTCTTC
CASSSRGGLPYNEQFF
>many|TRBJ2-3|TRBV2|.
TGTGCCAGCAGTGGTGTCTCCGGGGGCACCCCAGATACGCAGTATTTT
CASSGVSGGTPDTQYF
>many|TRBJ2-2|TRBV28|.
TGTGCCAGCATCACCGGGACGACGAACACCGGGGAGCTGTTTTTT
CASITGTTNTGELFF
>.|TRBJ2-2|TRBV6-1|TRBD2
TGTGCCAGCAAGCGGGGAGGCCACACCGGGGAGCTGTTTTTT
CASKRGGHTGELFF
>many|TRBJ2-7|TRBV6-2/TRBV6-3|TRBD1
TGTGCCAGCAGTTACTCGCCGCGGACAGGACTCTACGAGCAGTACTTC
CASSYSPRTGLYEQYF
>.|TRBJ2-1|TRBV5-1|.
TGCGCCAGCACGGGGGATGCGGTCCATGAGCAGTTCTTC
CASTGDAVHEQFF
>.|TRBJ1-1|TRBV5-5|TRBD1
TGTGCCAGCAGCCCCGGGACAGGGGTGACTGAAGCTTTCTTT
CASSPGTGVTEAFF